These 15 T cell receptor beta chains came from one sample sequenced in a study of T cells in Graves' hyperthyroidism and ophthalmopathy. TCR beta CDR3 sequences were amplified from RNA transcripts. The HTBI set primed first-round TCR CDR3 RT-PCR. TCRdb used MiXCR to reprocess the multiplex PCR reads, holding one entry per CDR3 protein. Of about 360,000 distinct CDR3 sequences listed, about 25% are singletons. The sample was blood. The receptors come from a man in his fifties or sixties with Graves' hyperthyroidism.

The chain uses TRBV28 and TRBJ1-4; D might be TRBD1 (5 bases). The CDR3 has 15 residues. V shed 2 bases and J shed 0 bases, with 7 bases lying between them. Germline V lookup: CDR1 MDHEN, CDR2 SYDVKM. CDR3 sequence reads: CASSLPGSTNEKLFF. The CDR3 bases are TGTGCCAGCAGTTTACCAGGGTCAACTAATGAAAAACTGTTTTTT. Filled out from reference TRBV28 and TRBJ1-4, the complete variable domain reads DVKVTQSSRYLVKRTGEKVFLECVQDMDHENMFWYRQDPGLGLRLIYFSYDVKMKEKGDIPEGYSVSREKKERFSLILESASTNQTSMYLCASSLPGSTNEKLFFGSGTQLSVL.

The genes are TRBV7-9 and TRBJ2-5, with TRBD2 matching 9 bases. V lost 5 bases to trimming and J lost 2 bases; unmatched junction nucleotides: 6. This CDR3 has 15 residues. Germline V gene data show CDR1 as SEHNR and CDR2 as FQNEAQ (reference sequence). The CDR3 region is CASSPWTSAQETQYF. CDR3 sequence (DNA): TGTGCCAGCAGCCCTTGGACTAGCGCACAAGAGACCCAGTACTTC.

About this clonotype: One end of the junction is discordant with germline, which a read error may explain. The rearrangement links TRBV2 to TRBJ2-4; possibly TRBD2 for D (6 bases). The CDR3 extends over 15 amino acids. CDR1 is SNHLY, CDR2 FYNNEI, per germline. The CDR3 DNA reads TGTGCCAGCAGATTCCGGGACGGGGGAAAAACCATTCAGTACTTC. Its protein is CASRFRDGGKTIQYF.

This clonotype was recorded at least ten times. This chain joins TRBV19 and TRBJ1-1; no clear D. From germline, CDR1 is LNHDA and CDR2 SQIVND (reference sequence). Deletions cut 3 bases from V and 2 bases from J, with 13 bases between. CDR3 size: 15 residues. The CDR3 loop is CASSMMMTSNTEAFF. CDR3 DNA sequence: TGTGCCAGTAGTATGATGATGACCTCAAACACTGAAGCTTTCTTT.

This clonotype has only a few counts. V and J are TRBV29-1 and TRBJ2-2, with 8 positions matching TRBD1. Germline values: CDR1 SQVTM, CDR2 ANQGSEA. The CDR3 extends over 15 amino acids. V was clipped by 3 bases and J by 5 bases; unmatched bases: 8. CDR3 nucleotide sequence: TGCAGCGTTGAGTCTCGGGACAGGTCTACCGGGGAGCTGTTTTTT. Its protein is CSVESRDRSTGELFF.

This clonotype has ten or more counts. The chain carries TRBV28 and TRBJ2-2; no clear D. Germline lookup yields CDR1 MDHEN and CDR2 SYDVKM. The CDR3 has 13 amino acids. V lost 6 bases to trimming and J lost 1 base, with 6 bases between them. The CDR3 region is CASSPVNTGELFF. The CDR3 DNA is TGTGCCAGCAGCCCAGTGAACACCGGGGAGCTGTTTTTT.

The V call is TRBV20-1, the J call TRBJ2-6, with D tentatively TRBD2 (5 bases). V was cut by 5 bases and J by 1 base, with 9 bases left in between. The CDR3 is made up of 14 amino acids. Germline assignment: CDR1 DFQATT and CDR2 SNEGSKA (reference sequence). CDR3 DNA sequence: TGCAGTGCTCTTAGCGCGTCTGGGGCCAACGTCCTGACTTTC. This gives the protein CSALSASGANVLTF.

The chain is built from TRBV11-2 and TRBJ1-1, with D hard to call. CDR3 length: 15 residues. Per the germline V gene, CDR1 is SGHAT and CDR2 is FQNNGV. Trimming left V 0 bases short and J 8 bases short, with 16 bases between. The DNA for the CDR3 is TGTGCCAGCAGCTTAGATACACGCGCTCCGACCGAAGCTTTCTTT. Its protein product is CASSLDTRAPTEAFF. Combining the CDR3 with reference TRBV11-2 and TRBJ1-1 gives the whole variable domain EAGVAQSPRYKIIEKRQSVAFWCNPISGHATLYWYQQILGQGPKLLIQFQNNGVVDDSQLPKDRFSAERLKGVDSTLKIQPAKLEDSAVYLCASSLDTRAPTEAFFGQGTRLTVV.

This chain connects TRBV6-1 to TRBJ2-5, with TRBD2 as a possible D gene (6 bases). Trimming cost V 5 bases and J 3 bases, with 10 bases left between them. Per germline, CDR1 MNHNS and CDR2 SASEGT. This CDR3 is 13 amino acids long. Here the CDR3 reads CASSRLDEETQYF. The DNA for the CDR3 is TGTGCCAGCAGTCGACTAGACGAAGAGACCCAGTACTTC.

V gene TRBV20-1 combines with J gene TRBJ2-1; D uncertain. Germline CDR1 DFQATT, CDR2 SNEGSKA (reference sequence). The CDR3 has 12 amino acids. V was clipped by 2 bases and J by 7 bases, with 9 bases between them. The CDR3 loop reads CSARKEENEQFF. CDR3 nucleotides: TGCAGTGCTAGAAAAGAGGAAAATGAGCAGTTCTTC.

This clonotype was observed many times. The genes are TRBV3-1 and TRBJ2-5; TRBD2 is a possible D gene (5 bases). The V and J ends lost 4 bases and 3 bases respectively, with 12 bases between them. CDR1 and CDR2 from the germline V gene are LGHDT and YNNKEL (reference sequence). The CDR3 loop spans 14 amino acids. CDR3 residues: CASSRPSTEETQYF. DNA for the CDR3: TGTGCCAGCAGCCGACCTAGCACTGAAGAGACCCAGTACTTC.

The rearrangement uses TRBV6-2 or TRBV6-3 and TRBJ1-2; 9 bases match TRBD1. Germline CDR1 MNHEY, CDR2 SVGEGT. V trimming: 5 bases; J trimming: 2 bases; junction bases outside the gene matches: 12. CDR3 length: 17 residues. This chain's CDR3 is CASSLHSPDRGNYGYTF. In nucleotides, the CDR3 is TGTGCCAGCAGTCTACATTCTCCAGACAGGGGGAACTATGGCTACACCTTC.

In this sample, this clonotype turned up many times. The chain couples TRBV28 to TRBJ2-1; TRBD2 matches 7 bases. This CDR3 has 14 amino acids. J was trimmed by 9 bases and V by 3 bases; bases with no gene match: 8. Per germline, CDR1 MDHEN and CDR2 SYDVKM. CDR3 sequence: CASSFGEAGVEQFF. The CDR3 DNA reads TGTGCCAGCAGTTTTGGGGAGGCGGGGGTTGAGCAGTTCTTC.

This clonotype has just a few counts. The chain uses TRBV12-3 or TRBV12-4 and TRBJ1-5; no clear D gene. V shed 6 bases and J shed 1 base, with 13 bases lying between them. This CDR3 contains 15 residues. CDR3 DNA sequence: TGTGCCAGCAGCCCCGACGGTGGGAGCAATCAGCCCCAGCATTTT. Protein product: CASSPDGGSNQPQHF.

The chain recombines TRBV6-2 or TRBV6-3 with TRBJ2-7, with a possible D match to TRBD1 (5 bases). V was cut by 7 bases and J by 0 bases, with 7 bases left in between. The CDR3 extends over 12 amino acids. In germline, CDR1 is MNHEY, CDR2 SVGEGT. CDR3 amino acids: CASTGFSYEQYF. The DNA of the CDR3 is TGTGCCAGCACAGGGTTCTCCTACGAGCAGTACTTC.